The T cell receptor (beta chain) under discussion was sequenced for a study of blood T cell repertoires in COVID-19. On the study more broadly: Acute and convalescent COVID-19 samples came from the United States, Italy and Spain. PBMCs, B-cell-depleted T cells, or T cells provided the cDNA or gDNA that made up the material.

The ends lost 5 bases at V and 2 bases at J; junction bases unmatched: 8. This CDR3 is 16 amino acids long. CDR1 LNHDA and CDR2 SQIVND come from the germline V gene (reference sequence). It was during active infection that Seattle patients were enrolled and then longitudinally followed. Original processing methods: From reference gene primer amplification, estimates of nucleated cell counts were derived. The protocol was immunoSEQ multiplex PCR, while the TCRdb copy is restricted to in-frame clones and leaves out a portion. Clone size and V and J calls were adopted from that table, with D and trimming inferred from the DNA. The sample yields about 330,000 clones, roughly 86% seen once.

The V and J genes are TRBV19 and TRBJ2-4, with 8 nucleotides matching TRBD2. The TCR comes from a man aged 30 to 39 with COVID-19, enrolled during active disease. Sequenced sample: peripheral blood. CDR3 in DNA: TGTGCCAGTAGTCTCCTCCGGGGGGGAACCAAAAACATTCAGTACTTC. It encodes CASSLLRGGTKNIQYF.